The clone carrying this T cell receptor beta chain was seen once. Its specificity is not known. This entry belongs to a study of cytomegalovirus exposure and HLA in healthy donors. Overall study findings and caveats: Sequencing likely caused a cluster of highly shared sequence variants.

Use of 60 Vbeta and 13 Jbeta primers characterized the PCR. TCRdb keeps only in-frame clones here, not all; method: immunoSEQ multiplex PCR. The sample yields 80,000 to 100,000 clones, 70% to 80% seen once. CDR1 and CDR2 from the germline V gene are MNHNY and SVGAGI (reference sequence). The CDR3 covers 13 residues. Trimming took 0 bases from V and 8 from J, leaving 10 bases between them. The chain carries TRBV6-6 and TRBJ1-2; the D is unclear. Sequenced sample: PBMCs. The receptor was derived from a man aged 35 to 55 in good health and CMV-seronegative. The CDR3 sequence: CASSYSGLKGYTF. In DNA form, the CDR3 reads TGTGCCAGCAGTTACTCTGGACTGAAGGGCTACACCTTC.